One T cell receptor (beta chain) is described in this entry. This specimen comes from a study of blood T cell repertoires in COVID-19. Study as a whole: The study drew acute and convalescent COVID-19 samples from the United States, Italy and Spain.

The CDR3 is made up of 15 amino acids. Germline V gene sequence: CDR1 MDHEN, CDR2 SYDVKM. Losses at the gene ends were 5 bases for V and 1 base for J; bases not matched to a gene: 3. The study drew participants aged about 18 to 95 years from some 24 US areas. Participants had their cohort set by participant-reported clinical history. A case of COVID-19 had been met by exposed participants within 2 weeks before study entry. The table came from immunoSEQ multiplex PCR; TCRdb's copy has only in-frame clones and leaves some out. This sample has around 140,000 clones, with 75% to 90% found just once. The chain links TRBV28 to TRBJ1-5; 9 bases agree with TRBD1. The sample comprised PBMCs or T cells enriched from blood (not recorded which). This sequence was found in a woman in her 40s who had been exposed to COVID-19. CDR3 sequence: CASSQQGASNQPQHF. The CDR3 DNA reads TGTGCCAGCAGTCAACAGGGGGCGAGCAATCAGCCCCAGCATTTT.